The 21 T cell receptor beta chains below were found in one sample sequenced in a study of shared clonotypes between healthy human individuals. TCRdb keeps only in-frame clones here, not all; method: immunoSEQ multiplex PCR. The sample lists under 600,000 clones; approximately 79% were seen once. What was sequenced was PBMCs. These receptor sequences come from a woman between 40 and 55 years old in good health. Some clones in this sample may be carry-over from other donors' samples.

This clone has just one count. This chain joins TRBV10-3 and TRBJ2-1, with 12 bases fitting TRBD2. V shed 5 bases, J shed 0 bases, and the junction held 2 bases outside the gene matches. CDR3 length: 16 amino acids. Germline V gene sequence: CDR1 ENHRY, CDR2 SYGVKD. The CDR3 nucleotides are TGTGCCATCAGTACTAGCGGGAGGAGCTCCTACAATGAGCAGTTCTTC. It codes for CAISTSGRSSYNEQFF.

This chain joins TRBV5-5 and TRBJ1-1; 8 bases match TRBD1. The CDR3 consists of 15 residues. Germline lookup yields CDR1 SGHKS and CDR2 YYEKEE (reference sequence). V shed 3 bases, J shed 0 bases, and the junction held 4 bases outside the gene matches. In DNA, the CDR3 is TGTGCCAGCAGCTCAGGGACAGGAGTGAACACTGAAGCTTTCTTT. Amino acids: CASSSGTGVNTEAFF.

The chain combines TRBV7-2 with TRBJ2-7, with 7 bases that match TRBD2. Trimming removed 5 bases from V and 2 bases from J; junction bases left unmatched: 6. Per the germline V gene, CDR1 is SGHTA and CDR2 is FQGNSA. The CDR3 sequence is 14 residues long. The CDR3 spells CASSTGLVPYEQYF. CDR3 sequence (DNA): TGTGCCAGCAGCACCGGACTAGTCCCCTACGAGCAGTACTTC.

The chain is built from TRBV18 and TRBJ2-2, with TRBD2 identical over 7 bases. This CDR3 is 14 amino acids long. Per the germline V gene, CDR1 is KGHSH and CDR2 is LQKENI. V lost 6 bases, J lost 4 bases, and 5 bases stayed unmatched. The CDR3 bases are TGTGCCAGCTCCCCCCCGGGGGGCACCGGGGAGCTGTTTTTT. Protein sequence: CASSPPGGTGELFF.

The rearrangement joins TRBV9 to TRBJ1-6; D is unresolved. V was cut by 1 base and J by 13 bases, with 15 bases left in between. Germline V gene sequence: CDR1 SGDLS, CDR2 YYNGEE. The CDR3 is 14 amino acids. The CDR3 region is CASSVTTEAVPLHF. CDR3 DNA: TGTGCCAGCAGCGTAACCACCGAGGCCGTCCCCCTCCACTTT.

CDR3 in DNA: TGTGCCAGCAGCTTAGATCGCGCAGGGTCGTTCTACGAGCAGTACTTC. It translates to CASSLDRAGSFYEQYF. The rearrangement links TRBV11-2 to TRBJ2-7; D is possibly TRBD1 (5 bases). Trimming took 0 bases from V and 3 from J, leaving 15 bases between them. CDR3 length: 16 amino acids. Germline CDR1 SGHAT, CDR2 FQNNGV.

The chain recombines TRBV19 with TRBJ2-1; D gene unclear. Trimming took off 6 bases at V and 5 bases at J, with 14 bases between the two ends. Germline V gene lookup returns CDR1 LNHDA and CDR2 SQIVND (reference sequence). This CDR3 contains 14 residues. The CDR3 DNA reads as TGTGCCAGTAGATCACCGGGTAACGACAATGAGCAGTTCTTC. This sequence encodes CASRSPGNDNEQFF.

V usage is TRBV7-6 and J usage is TRBJ2-3; D gene uncertain. This CDR3 has 12 residues. Trimming took 3 bases from V and 6 from J, leaving 7 bases between them. Germline V CDR1 and CDR2: SGHVS, FNYEAQ. CDR3 bases: TGTGCCAGCAGCTTGCCTGCGGATACGCAGTATTTT. Translating gives CASSLPADTQYF.

The genes are TRBV7-3 and TRBJ2-7; TRBD1 or TRBD2 may be the D gene (5 bases each). The V end lost 3 bases, the J end lost 3 bases, and 9 bases lay between the germline ends. This CDR3 contains 13 residues. Germline V gene lookup returns CDR1 SGHTA and CDR2 FQGTGA. CDR3 sequence: CASSFGTNYEQYF. In nucleotides, the CDR3 is TGTGCCAGCAGCTTCGGGACCAACTACGAGCAGTACTTC.

This chain links TRBV6-4 with TRBJ1-1, with D perhaps matching TRBD1 (6 bases). Germline CDR1 is MRHNA and CDR2 is SNTAGT. With 6 bases removed from V and 6 bases from J, the gap between germline ends came to 8 bases. The CDR3 is made up of 11 amino acids. CDR3 DNA: TGTGCCAGCAGAGCAGGGGCTGAAGCTTTCTTT. Amino acids: CASRAGAEAFF.

The chain combines TRBV5-4 with TRBJ2-5; tentatively, D is TRBD1 (6 bases). Germline CDR1 SGHNT, CDR2 YYREEE (reference sequence). V shed 2 bases and J shed 5 bases, with 16 bases lying between them. CDR3 length: 15 amino acids. CDR3 coding DNA: TGTGCCAGCAGCTTTGGCGGCAGGGGTGTGGAGACCCAGTACTTC. It yields the protein CASSFGGRGVETQYF.

Points on this clone: The junction shows a germline mismatch at one end, possibly a read error. The chain uses TRBV30 and TRBJ1-3; D remains ambiguous. Germline V gene data show CDR1 as GTSNPN and CDR2 as SVGIG (reference sequence). The CDR3 is made up of 11 amino acids. CDR3 loop: CAWKAGTTIYF. The CDR3 DNA follows: TGTGCCTGGAAGGCGGGAACCACCATATATTTT.

The V gene is TRBV27, the J gene TRBJ2-7; perhaps TRBD1 as D (7 bases). Trimming cost V 3 bases and J 4 bases, with 16 bases left between them. Per the germline V gene, CDR1 is MNHEY and CDR2 is SMNVEV (reference sequence). This CDR3 spans 15 amino acids. The CDR3 is CASSFGGGARYEQYF. The CDR3 DNA is TGTGCCAGCAGTTTTGGAGGGGGCGCACGGTACGAGCAGTACTTC.

Comments on this clone: The same CDR3 also results from other DNA sequences found in this sample. The chain carries TRBV5-1 and TRBJ1-1; D is perhaps TRBD1 (6 bases). The germline CDR1 and CDR2 sequences are SGHRS and YFSETQ. This CDR3 spans 15 amino acids. The ends were cut back, 2 bases at V and 1 base at J, with 12 bases in the middle. The CDR3 reads CASSLVWGQNTEAFF. The CDR3 region has the DNA TGCGCCAGCAGCTTAGTCTGGGGACAGAACACTGAAGCTTTCTTT.

This clone was counted between two and nine times. V and J are TRBV28 and TRBJ2-1; 15 bases are shared with TRBD2. This CDR3 region has 15 residues. With V trimmed by 2 bases and J by 7 bases, 0 bases remained unmatched. Per the germline V gene, CDR1 is MDHEN and CDR2 is SYDVKM. CDR3 region: CASSLGTSGRNEQFF. In DNA, the CDR3 is TGTGCCAGCAGTTTAGGGACTAGCGGGAGGAATGAGCAGTTCTTC.

This clone was seen more than once but under ten times. The chain carries TRBV10-3 and TRBJ2-2; maybe TRBD1 (8 bases). The CDR3 sequence is 16 residues long. Germline lookup yields CDR1 ENHRY and CDR2 SYGVKD. The V end lost 6 bases, the J end lost 3 bases, and 17 bases lay between the germline ends. The CDR3 coding sequence is TGTGCCATCAGAAAACAGGGGGGGTTGGACACCGGGGAGCTGTTTTTT. It translates to CAIRKQGGLDTGELFF.

The chain couples TRBV28 to TRBJ2-7; D possibly uses TRBD1 or TRBD2 (5 bases each). V shed 5 bases and J shed 1 base, with 18 bases lying between them. Germline V gene sequence: CDR1 MDHEN, CDR2 SYDVKM. This CDR3 region has 16 residues. CDR3 in DNA: TGTGCCAGCAGTCCGCCTACCGGGACGCCATCCTACGAGCAGTACTTC. Its translation is CASSPPTGTPSYEQYF. Based on the CDR3 plus reference TRBV28 and TRBJ2-7, the full variable domain is DVKVTQSSRYLVKRTGEKVFLECVQDMDHENMFWYRQDPGLGLRLIYFSYDVKMKEKGDIPEGYSVSREKKERFSLILESASTNQTSMYLCASSPPTGTPSYEQYFGPGTRLTVT.

V and J are TRBV5-1 and TRBJ2-7, with D perhaps matching TRBD2 (6 bases). This CDR3 comprises 15 residues. Trimming took 5 bases from V and 3 from J, leaving 18 bases between them. CDR1 SGHRS and CDR2 YFSETQ come from the germline V gene. The CDR3 here is CASRLFGGQSYEQYF. CDR3 nucleotide sequence: TGCGCCAGCAGATTATTCGGAGGGCAAAGCTACGAGCAGTACTTC.

This clone occurred a few times. The gene calls are TRBV7-2 and TRBJ2-3; TRBD1 or TRBD2 may be the D gene (5 bases each). V lost 4 bases and J lost 2, with 13 bases in between. CDR1 and CDR2 (germline): SGHTA, FQGNSA. This CDR3 is 15 amino acids long. The CDR3: CASSYSLGTTDTQYF. Written as DNA, the CDR3 is TGTGCCAGCAGCTATTCACTAGGGACCACAGATACGCAGTATTTT.

As for this clone: The sample carries other DNA sequences with the same CDR3. The chain combines TRBV18 with TRBJ2-5, with TRBD1 as a possible D gene (5 bases). The CDR3 has 14 amino acids. Trimming pared 3 bases from V and 1 base from J, leaving 9 bases between. The germline V gene has CDR1 KGHSH and CDR2 LQKENI. The CDR3 DNA is TGTGCCAGCTCACCCTCAGGGTCCCAAGAGACCCAGTACTTC. Amino acids: CASSPSGSQETQYF.

CDR3 sequence reads: CASAAASSYNEQFF. The DNA for the CDR3 is TGTGCCAGCGCAGCGGCGAGCTCCTACAATGAGCAGTTCTTC. The rearrangement joins TRBV27 to TRBJ2-1, with a possible D match to TRBD2 (5 bases). There are 14 residues in the CDR3. CDR1 and CDR2 from the germline V gene are MNHEY and SMNVEV (reference sequence). The germline V and J ends were trimmed by 8 bases and 0 bases, with 11 bases remaining between them.